This is a list of T cell receptor beta chains from one sample in a study of blood T cell repertoires in COVID-19. The table came from immunoSEQ multiplex PCR; TCRdb's copy has only in-frame clones and leaves some out. The sample consists of 150,000 to 200,000 clones, approximately 78% of them appearing once. What was sequenced was peripheral blood. The receptors come from a woman of 80 years or more with active or convalescent COVID-19. The CDR3 runs from the conserved cysteine through the conserved F or W. The D gene is left open where the match is weak. Size values are once, few and many counts, or a class for expanded clones, and some rows have none.

-	-	TRBV7-8	TRBJ1-2	CASSPQRVGYTGYTF	TGTGCCAGCAGCCCTCAGAGGGTCGGCTATACCGGCTACACCTTC
TRBD2	-	TRBV4-2	TRBJ2-2	CASSRSTRGGTGELFF	TGTGCCAGCAGCCGCTCCACGCGGGGGGGCACCGGGGAGCTGTTTTTT
-	-	TRBV10-1	TRBJ1-5	CASSEVRGRGNQPQHF	TGCGCCAGCAGTGAGGTAAGGGGTAGGGGCAATCAGCCCCAGCATTTT
TRBD2	-	TRBV3-1/TRBV3-2	TRBJ2-2	CASSRTSGAGELFF	TGTGCCAGCAGCCGGACTAGCGGGGCCGGGGAGCTGTTTTTT
TRBD1	-	TRBV28	TRBJ1-5	CASTPGTEFEPQHF	TGTGCCAGCACCCCTGGGACAGAATTCGAGCCCCAGCATTTT
-	-	TRBV14	TRBJ1-1	CASSPTLGRATEAFF	TGTGCCAGCAGCCCAACCCTAGGCAGGGCCACTGAAGCTTTCTTT
TRBD2	-	TRBV15	TRBJ2-3	CATSRRTSSFSDTQYF	TGTGCCACCAGCCGGCGGACTAGCTCTTTCTCAGATACGCAGTATTTT
-	-	TRBV5-8	TRBJ1-2	CASSKLGQIYGYTF	TGTGCCAGCAGCAAACTTGGACAGATCTATGGCTACACCTTC
-	once	TRBV7-7	TRBJ2-3	CASSFQGAFTDTQYF	TGTGCCAGCAGCTTTCAAGGGGCTTTCACAGATACGCAGTATTTT
-	-	TRBV28	TRBJ1-2	CASRLDSYGYTF	TGTGCCAGCAGACTGGACAGCTATGGCTACACCTTC
-	few	TRBV28	TRBJ2-3	CASGTQGDTQYF	TGTGCCAGCGGAACCCAGGGGGATACGCAGTATTTT
TRBD2	-	TRBV2	TRBJ2-7	CASNELGLANEQYF	TGTGCCAGCAACGAACTGGGACTAGCGAACGAGCAGTACTTC
-	once	TRBV11-1	TRBJ1-1	CASSSAPGGDTEAFF	TGTGCCAGCAGCTCCGCTCCGGGGGGTGATACTGAAGCTTTCTTT
TRBD1	once	TRBV19	TRBJ2-2	CASMGLRDRVTGELFF	TGTGCCAGTATGGGGTTGCGGGACAGGGTCACCGGGGAGCTGTTTTTT
TRBD1	-	TRBV7-9	TRBJ1-2	CASSYNDRDYGYTF	TGTGCCAGCAGCTATAACGACAGGGATTATGGCTACACCTTC
TRBD1	-	TRBV5-1	TRBJ2-5	CASSLGTGYETQYF	TGCGCCAGCAGCTTAGGGACAGGGTACGAGACCCAGTACTTC
-	-	TRBV14	TRBJ2-4	CASSQGGVKNIQYF	TGTGCCAGCAGCCAAGGCGGGGTCAAAAACATTCAGTACTTC
-	-	TRBV21-1	TRBJ2-7	CASSKGWTDLTCYEQYF	TGTGCCAGCAGCAAAGGTTGGACAGACCTTACTTGCTACGAGCAGTACTTC
TRBD1	few	TRBV7-2	TRBJ1-3	CASSGTDFSGNTIYF	TGTGCCAGCTCGGGGACAGACTTCTCTGGAAACACCATATATTTT
-	few	TRBV7-8	TRBJ2-5	CASSIMARAGQETQYF	TGTGCCAGCAGCATCATGGCGCGGGCGGGGCAAGAGACCCAGTACTTC
TRBD2	-	TRBV28	TRBJ2-1	CASSYGGALYNEQFF	TGTGCCAGCAGTTACGGGGGGGCCCTCTACAATGAGCAGTTCTTC
TRBD1	once	TRBV5-1	TRBJ2-7	CASSLATGGSYEQYF	TGCGCCAGCAGCTTAGCAACAGGGGGCTCCTACGAGCAGTACTTC
-	-	TRBV21-1	TRBJ2-7	CASSKARGIFRDEQYF	TGTGCCAGCAGCAAAGCAAGGGGGATCTTTAGGGACGAGCAGTACTTC
-	-	TRBV20-1	TRBJ1-1	CSAGGAGETAF	TGCAGTGCTGGAGGAGCCGGCGAGACAGCCTTT
TRBD1	-	TRBV10-2	TRBJ1-5	CASSVDRARSQPQHF	TGCGCCAGCAGTGTTGACAGGGCTAGGAGTCAGCCCCAGCATTTT
-	once	TRBV9	TRBJ1-2	CASSVEEGRYYGYTF	TGTGCCAGCAGCGTCGAGGAGGGGAGGTACTATGGCTACACCTTC
TRBD2	-	TRBV3-1/TRBV3-2	TRBJ2-1	CASSTTSSGYNEQFF	TGTGCCAGCAGCACGACTAGCTCCGGATACAATGAGCAGTTCTTC
-	-	TRBV6-5	TRBJ1-3	CAGSGRWEDTIYF	TGTGCCGGTTCAGGGCGATGGGAAGACACCATATATTTT
-	-	TRBV4-1	TRBJ2-5	CASSQDRGAVREETQYF	TGCGCCAGCAGCCAAGATCGGGGGGCCGTCAGGGAAGAGACCCAGTACTTC
TRBD2	once	TRBV6-1	TRBJ2-1	CASSAPGGVIYNEQFF	TGTGCCAGCAGTGCCCCGGGGGGGGTGATATACAATGAGCAGTTCTTC
-	-	TRBV28	TRBJ1-1	CASSVGQGYMNTEAFF	TGTGCCAGCAGTGTTGGGCAGGGCTACATGAACACTGAAGCTTTCTTT
-	-	TRBV4-3	TRBJ1-4	CASSQNYIPNEKLFF	TGCGCCAGCAGCCAAAACTACATACCTAATGAAAAACTGTTTTTT
-	few	TRBV5-6	TRBJ1-6	CASSLITRGDSPLHF	TGTGCCAGCAGCTTGATTACCCGGGGGGACTCACCCCTCCACTTT
-	-	TRBV6-5	TRBJ1-5	CASTQRGPGQPQHF	TGTGCCAGCACCCAGCGGGGCCCCGGTCAGCCCCAGCATTTT
TRBD1	few	TRBV2	TRBJ1-4	CASRSRDSRNEKLFF	TGTGCCAGCAGATCCCGGGACAGCCGCAATGAAAAACTGTTTTTT
-	-	TRBV9	TRBJ1-2	CASSTGGWNYGYTF	TGTGCCAGCAGCACTGGGGGGTGGAACTATGGCTACACCTTC
TRBD1	-	TRBV5-1	TRBJ1-6	CASSPGQGNYNSPLHF	TGCGCCAGCAGCCCGGGACAGGGAAACTATAATTCACCCCTCCACTTT
-	-	TRBV7-8	TRBJ1-1	CASSSTTGNTEAFF	TGTGCCAGCAGCTCCACGACGGGGAACACTGAAGCTTTCTTT
-	once	TRBV21-1	TRBJ2-3	CASSKGDRVRGTQYF	TGTGCCAGCAGCAAAGGGGACAGGGTTCGAGGTACGCAGTATTTT
-	-	TRBV28	TRBJ1-2	CASSLLHSTNYGYTF	TGTGCCAGCAGTTTATTGCATTCTACTAACTATGGCTACACCTTC
TRBD1	-	TRBV28	TRBJ1-2	CASSLYLQGVMYGYTF	TGTGCCAGCAGTTTATATCTACAGGGGGTTATGTATGGCTACACCTTC
-	-	TRBV27	TRBJ1-2	CASGSRQTNGYTF	TGTGCCAGCGGATCACGACAGACCAATGGCTACACCTTC
TRBD1	-	TRBV2	TRBJ1-2	CASSERWTGLDYGYTF	TGTGCCAGCAGTGAAAGATGGACAGGGTTGGACTATGGCTACACCTTC
TRBD1	-	TRBV27	TRBJ1-2	CASSLSTLTGFYGYTF	TGTGCCAGCAGTTTATCCACCTTGACAGGGTTCTATGGCTACACCTTC
-	-	TRBV4-2	TRBJ1-1	CASSQDNRNTEAFF	TGTGCCAGCAGCCAAGATAACAGGAACACTGAAGCTTTCTTT
-	few	TRBV5-1	TRBJ2-2	CASSLARGGGTGELFF	TGCGCCAGCAGCTTGGCCAGGGGTGGTGGCACCGGGGAGCTGTTTTTT
TRBD1	-	TRBV4-3	TRBJ2-7	CASSQHGTGEREQYF	TGCGCCAGCAGCCAACACGGGACAGGGGAACGCGAGCAGTACTTC
TRBD1	-	TRBV4-3	TRBJ1-2	CASSQDRRQGARGYGYTF	TGCGCCAGCAGCCAAGATAGGAGACAGGGGGCTCGTGGTTATGGCTACACCTTC
TRBD2	-	TRBV27	TRBJ2-5	CASSLERGGPQTQYF	TGTGCCAGCAGTTTAGAGCGGGGGGGCCCCCAGACCCAGTACTTC
TRBD1	-	TRBV19	TRBJ2-2	CASRGDRVFSSNTGELFF	TGTGCCAGTAGAGGGGACAGGGTTTTTTCGTCGAACACCGGGGAGCTGTTTTTT
TRBD1	-	TRBV5-6	TRBJ1-2	CASSSLDRESYGYTF	TGTGCCAGCAGCTCCTTAGACAGGGAGAGCTATGGCTACACCTTC
-	-	TRBV23-1	TRBJ1-2	CASSQFPGGESYGYTF	TGCGCCAGCAGTCAATTCCCCGGGGGGGAGAGCTATGGCTACACCTTC